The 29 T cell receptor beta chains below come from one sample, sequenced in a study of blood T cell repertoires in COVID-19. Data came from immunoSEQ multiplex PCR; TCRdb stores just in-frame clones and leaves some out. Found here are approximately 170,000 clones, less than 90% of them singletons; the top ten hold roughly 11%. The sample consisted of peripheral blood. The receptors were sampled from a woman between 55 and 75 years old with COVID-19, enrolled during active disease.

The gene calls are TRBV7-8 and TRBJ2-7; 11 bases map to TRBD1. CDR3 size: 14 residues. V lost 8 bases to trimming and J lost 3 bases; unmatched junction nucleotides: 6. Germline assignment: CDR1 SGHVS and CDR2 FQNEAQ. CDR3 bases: TGTGCCAGCGGGAGGACAGGGGGCCTCTACGAGCAGTACTTC. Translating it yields CASGRTGGLYEQYF.

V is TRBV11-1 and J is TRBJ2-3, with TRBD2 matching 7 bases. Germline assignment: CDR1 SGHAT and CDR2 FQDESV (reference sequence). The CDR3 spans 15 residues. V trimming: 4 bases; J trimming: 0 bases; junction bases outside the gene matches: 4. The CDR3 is CASSWEGPSTDTQYF. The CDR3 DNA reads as TGTGCCAGCAGCTGGGAGGGCCCAAGCACAGATACGCAGTATTTT. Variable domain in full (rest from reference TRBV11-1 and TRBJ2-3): EAEVAQSPRYKITEKSQAVAFWCDPISGHATLYWYRQILGQGPELLVQFQDESVVDDSQLPKDRFSAERLKGVDSTLKIQPAELGDSAMYLCASSWEGPSTDTQYFGPGTRLTVL.

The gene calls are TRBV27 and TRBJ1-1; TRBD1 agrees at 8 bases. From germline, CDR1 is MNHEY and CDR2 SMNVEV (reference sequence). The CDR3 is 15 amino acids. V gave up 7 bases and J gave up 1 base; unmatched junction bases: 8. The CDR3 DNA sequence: TGTGCCAGCACCAGGACAGGGTGGCGGAACACTGAAGCTTTCTTT. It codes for CASTRTGWRNTEAFF.

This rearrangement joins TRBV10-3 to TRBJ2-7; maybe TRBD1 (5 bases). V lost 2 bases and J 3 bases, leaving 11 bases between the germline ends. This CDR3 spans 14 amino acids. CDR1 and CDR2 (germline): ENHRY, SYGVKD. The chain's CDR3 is CAISEIDSFYEQYF. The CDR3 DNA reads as TGTGCCATCAGTGAGATTGACAGTTTCTACGAGCAGTACTTC.

The DNA of the CDR3 is TGTGCCAGCAGCTCCTTTCCCCCTTGGTTGGCCGAGGACTATGGCTACACCTTC. Translation gives CASSSFPPWLAEDYGYTF. This chain joins TRBV5-4 and TRBJ1-2; no clear D gene. The length of the CDR3 is 18 residues. Trimming took 3 bases from V and 3 from J, leaving 24 bases between them. Looked up from germline, CDR1 is SGHNT and CDR2 is YYREEE (reference sequence). The full variable domain, in which reference TRBV5-4 and TRBJ1-2 provide the parts outside the CDR3, is ETGVTQSPTHLIKTRGQQVTLRCSSQSGHNTVSWYQQALGQGPQFIFQYYREEENGRGNFPPRFSGLQFPNYSSELNVNALELDDSALYLCASSSFPPWLAEDYGYTFGSGTRLTVV.

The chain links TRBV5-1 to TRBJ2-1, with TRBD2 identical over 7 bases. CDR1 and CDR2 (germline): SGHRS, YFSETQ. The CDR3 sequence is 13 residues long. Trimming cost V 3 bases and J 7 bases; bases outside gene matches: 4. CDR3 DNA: TGCGCCAGCAGCTCGAGGACTAGAAATGAGCAGTTCTTC. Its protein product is CASSSRTRNEQFF.

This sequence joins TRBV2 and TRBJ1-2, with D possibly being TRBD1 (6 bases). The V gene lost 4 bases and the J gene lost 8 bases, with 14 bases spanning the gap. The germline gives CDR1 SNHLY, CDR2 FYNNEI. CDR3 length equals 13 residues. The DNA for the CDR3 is TGTGCCAGCAGTGTTGTCTCCCAGGGGGGCTACACCTTC. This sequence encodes CASSVVSQGGYTF.

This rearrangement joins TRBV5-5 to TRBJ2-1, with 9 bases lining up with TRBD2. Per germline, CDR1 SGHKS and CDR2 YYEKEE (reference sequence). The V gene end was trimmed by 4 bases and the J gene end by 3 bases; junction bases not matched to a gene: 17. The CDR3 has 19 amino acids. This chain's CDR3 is CASSVYRASGRSGYNEQFF. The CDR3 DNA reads TGTGCCAGCAGCGTGTATAGAGCCAGCGGGAGGAGTGGCTACAATGAGCAGTTCTTC.

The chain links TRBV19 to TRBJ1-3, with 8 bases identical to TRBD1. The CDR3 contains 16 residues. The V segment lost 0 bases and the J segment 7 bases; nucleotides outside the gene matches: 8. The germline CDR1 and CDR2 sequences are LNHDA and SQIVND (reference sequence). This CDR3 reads CASSIDRTGSSNTIYF. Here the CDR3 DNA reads TGTGCCAGTAGTATAGACCGGACAGGGTCCTCTAACACCATATATTTT. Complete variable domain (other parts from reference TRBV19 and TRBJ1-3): DGGITQSPKYLFRKEGQNVTLSCEQNLNHDAMYWYRQDPGQGLRLIYYSQIVNDFQKGDIAEGYSVSREKKESFPLTVTSAQKNPTAFYLCASSIDRTGSSNTIYFGEGSWLTVV.

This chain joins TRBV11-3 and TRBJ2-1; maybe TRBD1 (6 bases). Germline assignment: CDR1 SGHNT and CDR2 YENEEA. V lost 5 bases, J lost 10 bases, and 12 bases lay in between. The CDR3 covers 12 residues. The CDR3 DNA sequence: TGTGCCAGCAGCCGGACAGAAGAAGAGCAGTTCTTC. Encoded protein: CASSRTEEEQFF.

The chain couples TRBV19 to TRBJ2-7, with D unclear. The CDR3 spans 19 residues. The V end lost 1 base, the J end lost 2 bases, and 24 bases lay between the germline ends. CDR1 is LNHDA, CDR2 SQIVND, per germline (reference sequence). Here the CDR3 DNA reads TGTGCCAGTAGTATAGTCTTTTCGGCTTGGGCAGGCCATGCCTACGAGCAGTACTTC. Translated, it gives CASSIVFSAWAGHAYEQYF.

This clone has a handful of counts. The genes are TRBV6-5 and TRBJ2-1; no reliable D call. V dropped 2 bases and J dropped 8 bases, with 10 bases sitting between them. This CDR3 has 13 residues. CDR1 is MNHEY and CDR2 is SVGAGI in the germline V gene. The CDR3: CASSYRFRDEQFF. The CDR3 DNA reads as TGTGCCAGCAGTTACAGGTTTCGGGATGAGCAGTTCTTC.

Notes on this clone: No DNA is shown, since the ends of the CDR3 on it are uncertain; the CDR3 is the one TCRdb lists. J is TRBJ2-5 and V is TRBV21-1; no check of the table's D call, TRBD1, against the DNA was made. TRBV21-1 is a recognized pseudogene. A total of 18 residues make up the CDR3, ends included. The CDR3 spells CASSKFGQGAGLQETQYF.

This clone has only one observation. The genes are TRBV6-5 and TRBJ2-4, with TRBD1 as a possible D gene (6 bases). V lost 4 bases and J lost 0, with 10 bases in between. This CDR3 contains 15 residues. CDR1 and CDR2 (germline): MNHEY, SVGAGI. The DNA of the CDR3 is TGTGCCAGCAGTTCAGGGGAAATAGCCAAAAACATTCAGTACTTC. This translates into CASSSGEIAKNIQYF.

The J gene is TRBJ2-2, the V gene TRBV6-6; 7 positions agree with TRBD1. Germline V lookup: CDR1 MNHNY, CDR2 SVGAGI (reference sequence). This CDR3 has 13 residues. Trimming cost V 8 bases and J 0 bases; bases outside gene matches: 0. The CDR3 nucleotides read TGTGCCAGCGGGACAGCGAACACCGGGGAGCTGTTTTTT. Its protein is CASGTANTGELFF.

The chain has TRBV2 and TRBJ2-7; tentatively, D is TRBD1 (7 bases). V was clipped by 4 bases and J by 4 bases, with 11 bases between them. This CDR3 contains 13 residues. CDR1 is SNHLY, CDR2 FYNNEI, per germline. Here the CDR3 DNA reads TGTGCCAGCAGTGGCGGGACAGTGTACGAGCAGTACTTC. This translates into CASSGGTVYEQYF.

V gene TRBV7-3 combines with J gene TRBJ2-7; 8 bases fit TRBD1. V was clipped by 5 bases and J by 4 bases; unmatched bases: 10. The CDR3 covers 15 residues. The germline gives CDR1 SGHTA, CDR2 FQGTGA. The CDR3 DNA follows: TGTGCCAGCAGCCCCCGGACAGGGCTTTTATACGAGCAGTACTTC. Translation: CASSPRTGLLYEQYF. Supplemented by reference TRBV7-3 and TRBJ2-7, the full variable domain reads GAGVSQTPSNKVTEKGKYVELRCDPISGHTALYWYRQSLGQGPEFLIYFQGTGAADDSGLPNDRFFAVRPEGSVSTLKIQRTERGDSAVYLCASSPRTGLLYEQYFGPGTRLTVT.

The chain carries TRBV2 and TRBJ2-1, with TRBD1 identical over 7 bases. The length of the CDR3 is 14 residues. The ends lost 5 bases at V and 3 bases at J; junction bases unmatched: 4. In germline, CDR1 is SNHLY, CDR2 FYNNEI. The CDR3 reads CASSRQGFYNEQFF. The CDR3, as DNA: TGTGCCAGCAGTCGACAGGGTTTCTACAATGAGCAGTTCTTC.

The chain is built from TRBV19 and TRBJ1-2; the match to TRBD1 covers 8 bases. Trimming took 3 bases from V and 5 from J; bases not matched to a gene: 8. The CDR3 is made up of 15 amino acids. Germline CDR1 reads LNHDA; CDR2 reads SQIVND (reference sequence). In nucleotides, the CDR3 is TGTGCCAGTAGTATGCCCGGACAGGGAGGATATGGCTACACCTTC. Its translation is CASSMPGQGGYGYTF.

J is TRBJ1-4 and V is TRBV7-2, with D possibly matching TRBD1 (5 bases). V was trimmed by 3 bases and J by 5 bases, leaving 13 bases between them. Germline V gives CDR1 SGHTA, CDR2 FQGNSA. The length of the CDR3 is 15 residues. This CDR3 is CASSFEGRGNEKLFF. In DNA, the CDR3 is TGTGCCAGCAGCTTCGAAGGGCGGGGGAATGAAAAACTGTTTTTT. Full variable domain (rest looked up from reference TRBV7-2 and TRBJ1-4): GAGVSQSPSNKVTEKGKDVELRCDPISGHTALYWYRQSLGQGLEFLIYFQGNSAPDKSGLPSDRFSAERTGGSVSTLTIQRTQQEDSAVYLCASSFEGRGNEKLFFGSGTQLSVL.

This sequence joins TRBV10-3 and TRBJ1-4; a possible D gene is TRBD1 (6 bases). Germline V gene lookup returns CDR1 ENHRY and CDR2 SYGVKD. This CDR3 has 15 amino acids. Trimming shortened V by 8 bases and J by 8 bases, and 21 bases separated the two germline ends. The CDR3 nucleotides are TGTGCCATCTCTTCGGGGACATCATCTGGCGAAAAACTGTTTTTT. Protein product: CAISSGTSSGEKLFF.

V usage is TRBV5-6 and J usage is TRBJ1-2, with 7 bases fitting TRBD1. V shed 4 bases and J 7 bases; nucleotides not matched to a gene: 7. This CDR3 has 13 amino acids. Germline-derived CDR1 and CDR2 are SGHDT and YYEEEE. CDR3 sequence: CASSIGQDIGYTF. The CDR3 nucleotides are TGTGCCAGCAGCATTGGACAGGATATTGGCTACACCTTC.

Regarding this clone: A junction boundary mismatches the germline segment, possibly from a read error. CDR3 amino acids: CANSLGTAANTEAFF. Written as DNA, the CDR3 is TGTGCCAACAGCTTAGGAACAGCGGCGAACACTGAAGCTTTCTTT. This chain uses TRBV7-9 with TRBJ1-1; D not certain. The germline gives CDR1 SEHNR, CDR2 FQNEAQ (reference sequence). The CDR3 consists of 15 residues.

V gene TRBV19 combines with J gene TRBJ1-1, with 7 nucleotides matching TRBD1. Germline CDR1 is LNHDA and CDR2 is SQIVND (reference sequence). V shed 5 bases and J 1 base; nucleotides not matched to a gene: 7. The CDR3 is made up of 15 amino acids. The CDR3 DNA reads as TGTGCCAGTAGTCCCCGGGACAGACAGAACACTGAAGCTTTCTTT. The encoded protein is CASSPRDRQNTEAFF. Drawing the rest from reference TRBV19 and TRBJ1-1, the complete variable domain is DGGITQSPKYLFRKEGQNVTLSCEQNLNHDAMYWYRQDPGQGLRLIYYSQIVNDFQKGDIAEGYSVSREKKESFPLTVTSAQKNPTAFYLCASSPRDRQNTEAFFGQGTRLTVV.

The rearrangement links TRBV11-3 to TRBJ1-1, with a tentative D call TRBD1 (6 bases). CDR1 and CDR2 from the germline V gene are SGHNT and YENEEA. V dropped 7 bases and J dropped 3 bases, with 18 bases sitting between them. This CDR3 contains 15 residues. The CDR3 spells CASTANGAGDTEAFF. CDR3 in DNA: TGTGCCAGCACCGCGAATGGGGCAGGGGACACTGAAGCTTTCTTT.

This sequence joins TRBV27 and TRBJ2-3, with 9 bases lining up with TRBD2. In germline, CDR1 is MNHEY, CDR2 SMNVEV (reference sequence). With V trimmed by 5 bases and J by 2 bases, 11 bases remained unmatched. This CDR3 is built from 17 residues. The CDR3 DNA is TGTGCCAGCAGTAAGGGCGGGAGGGCCCTTTTCACAGATACGCAGTATTTT. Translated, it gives CASSKGGRALFTDTQYF.

DNA for the CDR3: TGTGCCATCAGGGACAGGAACACTGAAGCTTTCTTT. Residues: CAIRDRNTEAFF. This chain connects TRBV10-3 to TRBJ1-1; D possibly corresponds to TRBD1 (6 bases). Germline lookup yields CDR1 ENHRY and CDR2 SYGVKD. V was cut by 6 bases and J by 1 base, with 6 bases left in between. The CDR3 sequence is 12 residues long.

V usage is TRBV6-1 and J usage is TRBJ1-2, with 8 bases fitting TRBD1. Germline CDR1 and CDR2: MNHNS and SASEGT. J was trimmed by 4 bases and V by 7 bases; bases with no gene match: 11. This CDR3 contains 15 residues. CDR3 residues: CASTQTGERGYGYTF. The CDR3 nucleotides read TGTGCCAGCACACAGACAGGGGAGAGGGGCTATGGCTACACCTTC.

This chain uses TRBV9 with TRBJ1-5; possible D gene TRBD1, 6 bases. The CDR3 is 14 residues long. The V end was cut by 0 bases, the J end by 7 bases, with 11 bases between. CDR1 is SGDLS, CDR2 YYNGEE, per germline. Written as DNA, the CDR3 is TGTGCCAGCAGCGTAGCGGCAGGGGAACAGCCCCAGCATTTT. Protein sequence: CASSVAAGEQPQHF.